The TCR beta chain under discussion was sequenced for a study of Ad26.COV2.S vaccination and SARS-CoV-2 variants. Study overall: Into the muscle, Ad26.COV2.S was dosed once or twice, 56 days apart.

Germline CDR1 SQVTM, CDR2 ANQGSEA. The CDR3 loop spans 13 amino acids. Trimming left V 7 bases short and J 4 bases short, with 13 bases between. As to this clone: What it recognizes is unknown.

Produced via immunoSEQ multiplex PCR; TCRdb's table is partial and in-frame only. The sample has some 400,000 clones, over 75% seen once. Broader study findings: Non-spike TCR breadth did not differ much between vaccine and placebo recipients.

Treatment denoted: about 20 received Ad26.COV2.S at low or high dose, single or two shots; 5 received placebo; per-sample allocation not given. The samples were gathered on day 63 after the first injection of vaccine or placebo. This Boston cohort included adults aged 18-55 years. The V call is TRBV29-1, the J call TRBJ2-2; D gene ambiguous. Sequencing used peripheral blood, obtained in a trial of Ad26.COV2.S vaccine versus placebo. The receptor was derived from a person between 18 and 60 years old who received the Ad26.COV2.S COVID-19 vaccine or a placebo. As DNA, the CDR3 is TGCAGCGCCCTTGGTTTCTCCACCGGGGAGCTGTTTTTT. Translated: CSALGFSTGELFF.